This T cell receptor beta chain was captured in a study of blood T cells in healthy people across ages. Germline CDR1 SGHTA, CDR2 FQGTGA. Deletions cut 5 bases from V and 9 bases from J, with 14 bases between. The CDR3 runs to 13 residues. Study-level results: Observed TCR beta diversity per million T cells went down as age went up. This fall followed a roughly linear course with age.

With respect to this clonotype: What it recognizes is unknown.

With a J-beta primer mix and a sample-barcoded 5' primer, a second PCR ran about 6 to 11 cycles. TCRdb re-called the 5' RACE reads through MiXCR, storing one row per CDR3 protein. Of approximately 1,000,000 distinct CDR3 sequences detected, 35% to 45% appear once; the ten largest clones hold around 13%. The sequence derives from a man aged 18 to 30 in good health. The sample was blood. The rearrangement joins TRBV7-3 to TRBJ2-1, with D perhaps TRBD2 (6 bases). This CDR3 is CASSPGTSSEQFF. In DNA form, the CDR3 reads TGTGCCAGCAGCCCCGGGACTTCTTCTGAGCAGTTCTTC. Together with reference TRBV7-3 and TRBJ2-1, the CDR3 gives the full variable domain: GAGVSQTPSNKVTEKGKYVELRCDPISGHTALYWYRQSLGQGPEFLIYFQGTGAADDSGLPNDRFFAVRPEGSVSTLKIQRTERGDSAVYLCASSPGTSSEQFFGPGTRLTVL.